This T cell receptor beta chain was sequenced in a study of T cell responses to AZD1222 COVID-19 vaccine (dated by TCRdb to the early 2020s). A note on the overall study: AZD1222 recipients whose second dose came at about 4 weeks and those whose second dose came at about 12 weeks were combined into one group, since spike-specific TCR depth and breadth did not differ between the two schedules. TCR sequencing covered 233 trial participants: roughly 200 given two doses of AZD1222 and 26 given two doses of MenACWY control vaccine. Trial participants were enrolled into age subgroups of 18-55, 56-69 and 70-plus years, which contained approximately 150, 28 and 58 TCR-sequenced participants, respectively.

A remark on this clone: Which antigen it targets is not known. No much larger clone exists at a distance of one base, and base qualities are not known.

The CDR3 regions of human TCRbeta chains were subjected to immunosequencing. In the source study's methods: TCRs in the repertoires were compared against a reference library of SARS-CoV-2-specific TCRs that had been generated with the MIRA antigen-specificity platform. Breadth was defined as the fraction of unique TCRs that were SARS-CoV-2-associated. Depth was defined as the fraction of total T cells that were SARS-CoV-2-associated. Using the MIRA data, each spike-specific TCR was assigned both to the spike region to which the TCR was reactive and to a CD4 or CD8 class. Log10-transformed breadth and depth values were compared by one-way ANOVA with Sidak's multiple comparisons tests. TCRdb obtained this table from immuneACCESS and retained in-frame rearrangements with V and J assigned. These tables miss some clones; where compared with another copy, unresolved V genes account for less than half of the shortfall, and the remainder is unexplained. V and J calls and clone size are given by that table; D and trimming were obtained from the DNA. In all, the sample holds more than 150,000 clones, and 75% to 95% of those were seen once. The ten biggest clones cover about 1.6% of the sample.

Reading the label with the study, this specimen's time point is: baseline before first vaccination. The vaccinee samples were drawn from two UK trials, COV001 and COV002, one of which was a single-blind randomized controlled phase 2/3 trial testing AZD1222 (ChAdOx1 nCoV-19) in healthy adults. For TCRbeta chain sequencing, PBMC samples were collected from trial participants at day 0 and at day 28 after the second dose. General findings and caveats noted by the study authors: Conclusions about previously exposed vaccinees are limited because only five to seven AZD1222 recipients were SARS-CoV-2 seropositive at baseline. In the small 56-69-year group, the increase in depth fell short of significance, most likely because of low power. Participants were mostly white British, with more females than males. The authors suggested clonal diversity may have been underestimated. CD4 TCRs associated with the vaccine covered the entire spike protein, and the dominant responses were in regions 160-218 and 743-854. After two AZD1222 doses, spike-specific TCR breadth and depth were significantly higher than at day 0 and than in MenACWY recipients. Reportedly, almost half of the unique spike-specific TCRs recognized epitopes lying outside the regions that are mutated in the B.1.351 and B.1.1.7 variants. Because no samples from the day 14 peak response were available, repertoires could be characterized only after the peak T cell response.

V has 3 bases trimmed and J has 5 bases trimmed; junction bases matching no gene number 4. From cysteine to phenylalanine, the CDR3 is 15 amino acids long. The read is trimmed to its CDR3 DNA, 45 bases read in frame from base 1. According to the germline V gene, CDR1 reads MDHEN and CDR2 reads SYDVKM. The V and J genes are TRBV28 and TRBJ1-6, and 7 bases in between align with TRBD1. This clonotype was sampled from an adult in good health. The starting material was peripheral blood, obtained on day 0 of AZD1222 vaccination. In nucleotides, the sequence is TGTGCCAGCAGTTTGGACAGGACTAATAATTCACCCCTCCACTTT. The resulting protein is CASSLDRTNNSPLHF.